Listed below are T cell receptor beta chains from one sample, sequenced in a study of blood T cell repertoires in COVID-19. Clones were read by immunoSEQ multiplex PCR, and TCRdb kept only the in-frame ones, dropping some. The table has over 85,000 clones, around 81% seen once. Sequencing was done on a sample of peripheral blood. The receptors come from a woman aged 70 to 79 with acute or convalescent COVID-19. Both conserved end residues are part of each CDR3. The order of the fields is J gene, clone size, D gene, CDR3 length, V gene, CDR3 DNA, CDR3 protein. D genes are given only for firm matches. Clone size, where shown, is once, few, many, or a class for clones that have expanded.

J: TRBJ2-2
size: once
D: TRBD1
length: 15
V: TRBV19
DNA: TGTGCCAGTAGACCGGGACAGACGAACACCGGGGAGCTGTTTTTT
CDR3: CASRPGQTNTGELFF

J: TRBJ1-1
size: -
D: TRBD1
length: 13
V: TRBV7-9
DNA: TGTGCCAGCAGCGCCGGACAGGGAATCCAAGCTTTCTTT
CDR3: CASSAGQGIQAFF

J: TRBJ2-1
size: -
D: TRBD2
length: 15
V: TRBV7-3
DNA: TGTGCCAGCAGCTTAACTAGCGGGGGGGCCAATGAGCAGTTCTTC
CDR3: CASSLTSGGANEQFF

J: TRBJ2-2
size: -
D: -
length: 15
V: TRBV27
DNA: TGTGCCAGCAGTTTTTACCCCCCCAGCACCGGGGAGCTGTTTTTT
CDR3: CASSFYPPSTGELFF

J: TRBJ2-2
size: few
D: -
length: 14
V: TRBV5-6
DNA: TGTGCCAGCAGCCCGGGGGATGGCGCCGGGGAGCTGTTTTTT
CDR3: CASSPGDGAGELFF

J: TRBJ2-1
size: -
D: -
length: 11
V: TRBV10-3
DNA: TGTGCCATCAGTGAGTCGGCTGAGCAGTTCTTC
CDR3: CAISESAEQFF

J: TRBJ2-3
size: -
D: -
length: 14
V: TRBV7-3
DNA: TGTGCCAGCAGCTTTAGCCCCAGCACAGATACGCAGTATTTT
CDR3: CASSFSPSTDTQYF

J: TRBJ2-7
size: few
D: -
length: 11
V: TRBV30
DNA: TGTGCCTGGAGTTCGACAGTGGGGCAGTACTTC
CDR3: CAWSSTVGQYF

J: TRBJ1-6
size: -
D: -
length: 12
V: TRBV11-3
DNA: TGTGCCAGCAGTACAAATAATTCACCCCTCCACTTT
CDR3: CASSTNNSPLHF

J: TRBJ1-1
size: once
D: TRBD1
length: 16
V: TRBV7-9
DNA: TGTGCCAGCAGCTTCTACGGCAGGGGGGATAACACTGAAGCTTTCTTT
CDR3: CASSFYGRGDNTEAFF

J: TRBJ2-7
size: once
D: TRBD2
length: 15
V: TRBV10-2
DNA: TGCGCCAGCAGCAGGACTAGCGGGGGGGTTTCCGAGCAGTACTTC
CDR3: CASSRTSGGVSEQYF

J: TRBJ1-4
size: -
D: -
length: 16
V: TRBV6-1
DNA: TGTGCCAGCAGTGAAGCAATGAGGGCAACTAATGAAAAACTGTTTTTT
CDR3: CASSEAMRATNEKLFF

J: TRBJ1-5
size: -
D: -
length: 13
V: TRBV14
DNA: TGTGCCAGCAGCCAAGGAGATAATCAGCCCCAGCATTTT
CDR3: CASSQGDNQPQHF

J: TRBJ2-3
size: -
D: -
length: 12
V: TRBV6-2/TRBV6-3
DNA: TGTGCCAGCAGTTCACAGGTCGGTACGCAGTATTTT
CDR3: CASSSQVGTQYF

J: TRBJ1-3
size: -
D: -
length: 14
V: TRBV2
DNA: TGTGCCAGCAGTGAAGAGACAATCGGAAACACCATATATTTT
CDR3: CASSEETIGNTIYF

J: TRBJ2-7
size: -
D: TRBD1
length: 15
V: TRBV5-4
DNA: TGTGCCAGCAGCTCCGGGACAGAAGGTCTTTACGAGCAGTACTTC
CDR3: CASSSGTEGLYEQYF

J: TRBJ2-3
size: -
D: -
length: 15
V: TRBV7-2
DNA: TGTGCCAGCAGCTTATTGACAGTCAGCACAGATACGCAGTATTTT
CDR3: CASSLLTVSTDTQYF

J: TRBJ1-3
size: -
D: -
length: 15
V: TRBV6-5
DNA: TGTGCCAGCACCTTTGCGGGGAGTGGTGGAAACACCATATATTTT
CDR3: CASTFAGSGGNTIYF

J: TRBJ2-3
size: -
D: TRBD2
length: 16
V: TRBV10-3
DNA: TGTGCCATCAGTGAGGGACTAGCGGGGGGCACAGATACGCAGTATTTT
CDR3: CAISEGLAGGTDTQYF

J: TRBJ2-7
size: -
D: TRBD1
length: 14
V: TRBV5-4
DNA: TGTGCCAGCAGCTCGAAGACAGGGGGCTACGAGCAGTACTTC
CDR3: CASSSKTGGYEQYF

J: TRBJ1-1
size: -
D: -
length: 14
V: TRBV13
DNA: TGTGCCAGCAGCTTCTCTTCGGTACGGACTGAAGCTTTCTTT
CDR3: CASSFSSVRTEAFF

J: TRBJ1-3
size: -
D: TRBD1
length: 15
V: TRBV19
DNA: TGTGCCAGTAGTATTACAGGGGCCTCTGGAAACACCATATATTTT
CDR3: CASSITGASGNTIYF

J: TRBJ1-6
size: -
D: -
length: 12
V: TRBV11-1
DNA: TGTGCCAGCAGTTCCCGGGACTTCGCCCTCCACTTT
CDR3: CASSSRDFALHF

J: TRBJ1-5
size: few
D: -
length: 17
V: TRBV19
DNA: TGTGCCAGTAGTATTGGTGGGGCGGCGGGGTTCTTACCGCCCCAGCATTTT
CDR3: CASSIGGAAGFLPPQHF

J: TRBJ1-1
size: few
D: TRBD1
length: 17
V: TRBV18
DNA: TGTGCCAGCTCACCACAGAATATTGGACAGGGGGCAACTGAAGCTTTCTTT
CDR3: CASSPQNIGQGATEAFF

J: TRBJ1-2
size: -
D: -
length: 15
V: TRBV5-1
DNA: TGCGCCAGCAGCTTGCGAGGAGACGCTAACTATGGCTACACCTTC
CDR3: CASSLRGDANYGYTF

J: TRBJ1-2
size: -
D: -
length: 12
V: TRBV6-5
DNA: TGTGCCAGCACAACAGGGCCCGGAGGCTACACCTTC
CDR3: CASTTGPGGYTF

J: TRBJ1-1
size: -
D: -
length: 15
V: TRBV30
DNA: TGTGCCTGGATTCGAGAGGGCACCTTGAACACTGAAGCTTTCTTT
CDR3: CAWIREGTLNTEAFF

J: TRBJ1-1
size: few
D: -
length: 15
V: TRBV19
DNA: TGTGCCAGTAGTATAAGACGGAGAATGAACACTGAAGCTTTCTTT
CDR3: CASSIRRRMNTEAFF

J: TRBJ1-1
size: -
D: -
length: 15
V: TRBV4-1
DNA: TGCGCCAGCAGCCAAGATCGGGGTATGAACACTGAAGCTTTCTTT
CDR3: CASSQDRGMNTEAFF

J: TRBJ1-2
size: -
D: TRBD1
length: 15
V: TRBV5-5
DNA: TGTGCCAGCAGACCTAGGACAGGGAGCGACTATGGCTACACCTTC
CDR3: CASRPRTGSDYGYTF

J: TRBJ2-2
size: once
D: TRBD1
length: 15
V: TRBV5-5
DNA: TGTGCCAGCAGCCCCGGGACAGGGGCAACCGGGGAGCTGTTTTTT
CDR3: CASSPGTGATGELFF

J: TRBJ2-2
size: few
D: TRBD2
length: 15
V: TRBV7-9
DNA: TGTGCCAGCAGCTCCGGGACTAGCGGGGGCGGGGAGCTGTTTTTT
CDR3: CASSSGTSGGGELFF

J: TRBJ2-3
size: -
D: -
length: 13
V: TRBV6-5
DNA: TGTGCCAGCAGTTACTCGGGCTCAGATACGCAGTATTTT
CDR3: CASSYSGSDTQYF

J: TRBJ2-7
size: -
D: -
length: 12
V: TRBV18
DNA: TGTGCCAGCTCACCTTCGGGGGACGAGCAGTACTTC
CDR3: CASSPSGDEQYF

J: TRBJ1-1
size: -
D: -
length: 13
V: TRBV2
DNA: TGTGCCAGTCAGGTAGTCCTGAACACTGAAGCTTTCTTT
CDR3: CASQVVLNTEAFF

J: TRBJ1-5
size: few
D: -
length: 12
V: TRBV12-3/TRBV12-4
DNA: TGTGCCAGCAGTTTCGATGGGCGGGTTCAGCATTTT
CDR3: CASSFDGRVQHF

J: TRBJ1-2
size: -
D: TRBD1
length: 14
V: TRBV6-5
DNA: TGTGCCAGCAGTTACGACAGGGTTGGCTATGGCTACACCTTC
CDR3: CASSYDRVGYGYTF

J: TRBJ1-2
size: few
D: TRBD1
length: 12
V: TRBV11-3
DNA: TGTGCCAGCAGCTGGGACAGTTCCGGCTACACCTTC
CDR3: CASSWDSSGYTF

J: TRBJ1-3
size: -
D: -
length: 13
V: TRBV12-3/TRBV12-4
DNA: TGTGCCAGCACCCCAGGGGCCCGGAACACCATATATTTT
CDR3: CASTPGARNTIYF

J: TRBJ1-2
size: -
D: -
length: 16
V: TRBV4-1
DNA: TGCGCCAGCAGCCCCCAGGGGACGGAAAAGGAGGTAGGCTACACCTTC
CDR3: CASSPQGTEKEVGYTF

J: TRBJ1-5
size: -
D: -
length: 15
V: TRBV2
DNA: TGTGCCAGCAGTGAAGAGCAGGGGAATGGTCAGCCCCAGCATTTT
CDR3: CASSEEQGNGQPQHF

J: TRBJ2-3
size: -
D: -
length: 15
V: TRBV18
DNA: TGTGCCAGCTCACAAAGCGCGGCTGCTGGAGATACGCAGTATTTT
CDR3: CASSQSAAAGDTQYF

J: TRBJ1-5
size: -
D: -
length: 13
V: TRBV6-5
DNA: TGTGCCAGCAGTTACTCTTACAATCAGCCCCAGCATTTT
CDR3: CASSYSYNQPQHF

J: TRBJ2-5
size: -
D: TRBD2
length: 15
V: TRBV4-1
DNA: TGCGCCAGCAGCCAGGCTGGGACTAACCAAGAGACCCAGTACTTC
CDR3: CASSQAGTNQETQYF

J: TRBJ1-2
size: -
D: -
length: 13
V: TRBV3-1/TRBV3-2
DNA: TGTGCCAGCAGCCAACAACAGGGTTATGGCTACACCTTC
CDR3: CASSQQQGYGYTF

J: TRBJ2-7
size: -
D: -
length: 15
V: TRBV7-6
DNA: TGTGCCAGCAGCTTAGCGGCGCAGGATGGCTACGAGCAGTACTTC
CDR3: CASSLAAQDGYEQYF